This T cell receptor (beta chain) was sequenced in a study of T cell responses to AZD1222 COVID-19 vaccine. At the level of the study: Timing groups of about 4 and about 12 weeks for second doses were pooled.

General observations from the study: It was only after the peak T cell response that any repertoires were sampled. Possibly, clonal diversity was underestimated; donors were largely white British and included more females.

Sequencing was performed with immunoSEQ multiplex PCR; in TCRdb, only in-frame clones are kept and a portion is missing. The sample records about 140,000 clones, about 90% being singletons. Details on this clone: Its antigen remains unidentified.

V lost 4 bases to trimming and J lost 6 bases, with 28 bases between them. CDR3 length equals 18 residues. Germline CDR1 SGHNT, CDR2 YYREEE (reference sequence). The chain carries TRBV5-4 and TRBJ1-2; weak D call: TRBD1 (5 bases). The specimen was peripheral blood, collected on day 0 of AZD1222 vaccination. This sequence originates from an adult in good health. The CDR3 spells CASSVGFYGQRGYDGYTF. The CDR3 region has the DNA TGTGCCAGCAGCGTTGGGTTTTACGGTCAAAGGGGCTACGATGGCTACACCTTC.